The 16 T cell receptor beta chains given below trace back to one sample, sequenced in a study of Graves' ophthalmopathy and Graves' hyperthyroidism. From RNA, the CDR3 regions of TCR beta chains were amplified and sequenced. The first round was an RT-PCR with HTBI primers, and the second round was a multiplex PCR. TCRdb used MiXCR to reprocess the multiplex PCR reads, holding one entry per CDR3 protein. This table has about 590,000 distinct CDR3 sequences, 39% appearing once. Sequencing was done on a sample of peripheral blood or thyroid tissue (not recorded which). These receptor sequences come from an adult man with Graves' hyperthyroidism.

This clonotype showed up many times. This chain links TRBV2 with TRBJ2-2; D gene uncertain. The V gene's germline CDR1 is SNHLY and CDR2 FYNNEI. Trimming left V 11 bases short and J 7 bases short, with 20 bases between. The CDR3 totals 14 residues. DNA for the CDR3: TGTGCCTGCTTAGCCCACGGTCGTGTCGGGGAGCTGTTTTTT. It yields the protein CACLAHGRVGELFF. Looking up the rest from reference TRBV2 and TRBJ2-2 gives the full variable domain: EPEVTQTPSHQVTQMGQEVILRCVPISNHLYFYWYRQILGQKVEFLVSFYNNEISEKSEIFDDQFSVERPDGSNFTLKIRSTKLEDSAMYFCACLAHGRVGELFFGEGSRLTVL.

About this clonotype: One end of the junction does not line up with germline, which may come from a read error. The chain carries TRBV5-1 and TRBJ1-5; D gene unclear. This CDR3 region has 14 residues. The germline V gene encodes CDR1 SGHRS and CDR2 YFSETQ. The CDR3 nucleotides are TGTGCCAGCAGCGTAGCGAGCATTGTCGAGACCCAGCATTTT. Its translation: CASSVASIVETQHF.

This clonotype turned up a few times. The chain couples TRBV2 to TRBJ2-7, with 14 nucleotides matching TRBD2. Looked up from germline, CDR1 is SNHLY and CDR2 is FYNNEI. V dropped 6 bases and J dropped 7; count of bases not matched to a gene: 8. This CDR3 spans 15 amino acids. CDR3 sequence: CASRPGLAGGGEQYF. CDR3 sequence (DNA): TGTGCCAGCAGACCTGGACTAGCGGGAGGCGGGGAGCAGTACTTC.

This clonotype has ten or more counts. The J gene is TRBJ2-2, the V gene TRBV7-9, with D perhaps TRBD1 (6 bases). The CDR3 sequence is 14 residues long. Germline V CDR1 and CDR2: SEHNR, FQNEAQ (reference sequence). V gave up 3 bases and J gave up 3 bases, with 8 bases separating them. The CDR3 nucleotides read TGTGCCAGCAGCTTCAGACAGGACACCGGGGAGCTGTTTTTT. Protein sequence: CASSFRQDTGELFF.

This clonotype was recorded at least ten times. V and J are TRBV20-1 and TRBJ2-5; D is ambiguous. Germline CDR1 reads DFQATT; CDR2 reads SNEGSKA (reference sequence). V dropped 1 base and J dropped 7 bases, with 19 bases sitting between them. The CDR3 has 15 amino acids. The CDR3 region is CSARVGRRVPGTQYF. CDR3 nucleotide sequence: TGCAGTGCTAGAGTGGGAAGACGTGTGCCGGGGACCCAGTACTTC.

The table lists this clonotype with many counts. The V gene is TRBV6-1, the J gene TRBJ1-1, with D maybe TRBD1 (5 bases). Germline CDR1 MNHNS, CDR2 SASEGT. V lost 8 bases, J lost 3 bases, and 22 bases lay in between. The CDR3 runs to 16 residues. CDR3 coding DNA: TGTGCCAGCCACCGCGCCAGGGTAATGGAGGACACTGAAGCTTTCTTT. It specifies CASHRARVMEDTEAFF.

This clonotype was seen only once. A clone one base away is much larger, so this may be a read error. The chain couples TRBV20-1 to TRBJ1-1; no clear D gene. The germline CDR1 and CDR2 sequences are DFQATT and SNEGSKA (reference sequence). CDR3 length equals 15 residues. The germline V and J ends were trimmed by 6 bases and 4 bases, with 21 bases remaining between them. The CDR3 here is CSALESPGMGTEAFF. The CDR3 DNA reads as TGCAGTGCCCTGGAAAGCCCGGGGATGGGCACTGAAGCTTTCTTT.

V gene TRBV7-9 combines with J gene TRBJ2-3; a possible D gene is TRBD1 (5 bases). V lost 5 bases, J lost 5 bases, and 20 bases lay in between. The CDR3 consists of 16 residues. The germline gives CDR1 SEHNR, CDR2 FQNEAQ (reference sequence). CDR3 loop: CASSQKGAGVGDTQYF. DNA of the CDR3: TGTGCCAGCAGCCAAAAAGGGGCTGGGGTTGGAGATACGCAGTATTTT.

The sample holds a few counts of this clonotype. The chain couples TRBV7-2 to TRBJ1-3; maybe TRBD1 (6 bases). The CDR3 has 17 amino acids. Per germline, CDR1 SGHTA and CDR2 FQGNSA. V was shortened by 4 bases and J by 0 bases, with 16 bases between the two germline ends. CDR3 DNA: TGTGCCAGCAGCTGGGATGGGGGGGCCGACTCTGGAAACACCATATATTTT. Translation: CASSWDGGADSGNTIYF.

This chain joins TRBV19 and TRBJ2-1; 8 bases map to TRBD1. The germline gives CDR1 LNHDA, CDR2 SQIVND (reference sequence). The CDR3 length is 14 residues. V lost 7 bases, J lost 3 bases, and 5 bases stayed unmatched. The CDR3 loop is CASTPGQGYNEQFF. CDR3 nucleotides: TGTGCCAGTACCCCAGGACAGGGCTACAATGAGCAGTTCTTC.

A word on this clonotype: This may be a read error: a much more frequent sequence differs by one nucleotide. This sequence joins TRBV29-1 and TRBJ1-2; D unresolved. Germline loops: CDR1 SQVTM, CDR2 ANQGSEA. Trimming took off 4 bases at V and 4 bases at J, with 10 bases between the two ends. This CDR3 has 12 amino acids. CDR3 sequence: CSVGVGSYGYTF. CDR3 bases: TGCAGCGTTGGGGTCGGAAGCTATGGCTACACCTTC.

The gene calls are TRBV24-1 and TRBJ2-7; 10 positions agree with TRBD2. Matching the DNA end better, TRBJ2-1 makes the J call doubtful. This CDR3 is built from 15 residues. From germline, CDR1 is KGHDR and CDR2 SFDVKD. The CDR3 sequence: CATSDPSGRVGEQFF. The CDR3 nucleotides read TGTGCCACCAGTGACCCTAGCGGGAGAGTAGGAGAGCAGTTCTTC.

This clonotype was counted many times. The V gene is TRBV24-1, the J gene TRBJ2-2, with D possibly matching TRBD1 (6 bases). This CDR3 has 12 residues. V lost 9 bases and J 4 bases, leaving 8 bases between the germline ends. Germline V lookup: CDR1 KGHDR, CDR2 SFDVKD. The CDR3 bases are TGTGCCACCCGACAGGCCACCGGGGAGCTGTTTTTT. The encoded protein is CATRQATGELFF.

In this sample, this clonotype turned up many times. V is TRBV6-6 and J is TRBJ1-2; D not resolved. Germline assignment: CDR1 MNHNY and CDR2 SVGAGI (reference sequence). The CDR3 length is 14 residues. The V gene lost 5 bases and the J gene lost 2 bases, with 12 bases spanning the gap. In DNA, the CDR3 is TGTGCCAGCAGTACAATCAGCAGAAACTATGGCTACACCTTC. Amino acid sequence: CASSTISRNYGYTF.

This clonotype was detected ten times or more. The CDR3 DNA follows: TGTGCCAGCAAATCTGGACTAGCGGGGGCTGGGGATTACGAGCAGTACTTC. Translation gives CASKSGLAGAGDYEQYF. This chain links TRBV7-2 with TRBJ2-7, with TRBD2 matching 13 bases. Trimming at V came to 7 bases and at J to 4 bases, leaving 13 bases not matched to a gene. The CDR3 contains 17 residues. Germline V lookup: CDR1 SGHTA, CDR2 FQGNSA.

This clonotype was seen ten or more times. J is TRBJ1-3 and V is TRBV15, with a possible D match to TRBD1 (5 bases). Germline assignment: CDR1 LNHNV and CDR2 YYDKDF (reference sequence). V was trimmed by 1 base and J by 7 bases, leaving 14 bases between them. CDR3 size: 15 residues. The CDR3 protein is CATSRVLQGRNTIYF. The CDR3, as DNA: TGTGCCACCAGCAGAGTCTTGCAGGGTCGGAACACCATATATTTT.